The present T cell receptor beta chain was sequenced within a study of T-cell reconstitution after alpha-beta-depleted transplantation in children. Looked up from germline, CDR1 is SQVTM and CDR2 is ANQGSEA. The V end lost 6 bases, the J end lost 1 base, and 8 bases lay between the germline ends. This CDR3 contains 12 residues. Broader study findings: The origin of alpha-beta T cells about two months after transplant was reportedly several hundred expanded graft clones.

For TCRbeta, the library was prepared with unique molecular identifiers. A single record per CDR3 protein comes from TCRdb applying MiXCR to the PCR reads. The table has some 450,000 distinct CDR3 sequences, over 40% seen once. In regard to this clonotype: The antigen is undetermined.

This sequence joins TRBV29-1 and TRBJ2-3; D gene unclear. Sequenced material: PBMCs, taken before TCRalphabeta/CD19-depleted stem cell transplant. The receptor was isolated from a girl aged 2-10 years with aplastic anemia, due to receive a stem cell transplant. The CDR3 sequence: CSVSRGTDTQYF. CDR3 in DNA: TGCAGCGTAAGCCGGGGCACAGATACGCAGTATTTT.